This T cell receptor (beta chain) comes out of a study of shared clonotypes between healthy human individuals. Findings and caveats of the study: Sharing across four donors was highest in naive CD4 (roughly 5%) and lowest in memory CD8 (around 0.4%). Depth of sequencing was expected to influence donor clonotype sharing. Memory subsets had estimated richness that was generally smaller than that of naive subsets.

This CDR3 is 14 amino acids long. CDR1 and CDR2 (germline): SGHRS, YFSETQ. The V end lost 3 bases, the J end lost 4 bases, and 11 bases lay between the germline ends. The donors were adults (healthy and HIV-negative) with no recent acute infections or vaccinations. The method was immunoSEQ multiplex PCR; TCRdb's version includes in-frame clones alone and lacks a portion of them. The data show a few million clones, approximately 90% seen once. As regards this clone: The antigen is unknown.

The clonotype originates from a man between 18 and 35 years old in good health. The rearrangement links TRBV5-1 to TRBJ2-1, with D unresolved. Sequencing input: naive CD4+ T cells sorted from blood. As to subset: CD45RA+ positively selected. The CDR3 loop is CASSSDTFYNEQFF. Written as DNA, the CDR3 is TGCGCCAGCAGCTCCGACACCTTTTACAATGAGCAGTTCTTC.